The rows below give T cell receptor beta chains drawn from one sample of a study of T cell responses to AZD1222 COVID-19 vaccine. This table comes from immunoSEQ multiplex PCR, and its TCRdb copy is limited to in-frame clones, with some not included. The sample lists 150,000 to 200,000 clones, just over 90% occurring once. Sequencing used peripheral blood, obtained on day 0 of AZD1222 vaccination. These receptors were obtained from an adult in good health. CDR3s leave out the opening cysteine and the closing phenylalanine or tryptophan.

j_call v_call cdr3_aa
TRBJ1-4 TRBV6-5 ASSYSSGEKLF
TRBJ1-1 TRBV11-2 ASSPGLTGTEAF
TRBJ2-1 TRBV3-1/TRBV3-2 ASSQGGHEQF
TRBJ2-1 TRBV5-1 ASSLAVLAGGPTVHEQF
TRBJ1-2 TRBV7-2 ASSLATAPSRGYT
TRBJ2-3 TRBV7-9 ASSPGTRASTDTQY
TRBJ1-2 TRBV10-3 ASQGEREWDYGYT
TRBJ2-1 TRBV2 ASRSVNEQF
TRBJ2-3 TRBV4-1 ASSQLAGKTDTQY
TRBJ1-1 TRBV7-9 ASSAGLEAF
TRBJ2-7 TRBV5-6 ASSPLGSSYEQY
TRBJ2-7 TRBV18 ASSPRAGGYEQY
TRBJ2-3 TRBV11-2 ASSPRAGGRTDTQY
TRBJ1-1 TRBV6-2/TRBV6-3 ASSYSVLRGGDTEAF
TRBJ1-6 TRBV10-3 AIRGSSYNSPLH
TRBJ2-1 TRBV27 ASSSDGNEQF
TRBJ1-2 TRBV4-1 ASSKSPGGENYGYT
TRBJ2-7 TRBV27 ASSLTGTGSGEQY
TRBJ2-2 TRBV5-4 ASTPGLAATGELF
TRBJ1-1 TRBV5-4 ASSPVGGQNPTEAF
TRBJ2-3 TRBV19 ASSVGGVTDTQY
TRBJ2-1 TRBV5-1 ASSLVTSGGVDEQF
TRBJ2-5 TRBV7-9 ASSEAGLGTQY
TRBJ2-3 TRBV7-2 ASSMRGGGGTDTQY
TRBJ1-5 TRBV6-1 ASSEGWRGGNQPQH
TRBJ2-5 TRBV6-2/TRBV6-3 ASSPTRRGTQY
TRBJ1-2 TRBV4-3 ASSHPGQGASGYT
TRBJ1-2 TRBV5-1 ASSPVGTGEGYT
TRBJ1-2 TRBV6-2/TRBV6-3 ASSLQSVGNYGYT
TRBJ1-6 TRBV7-2 ASSLDSRLYNSPLH
TRBJ1-2 TRBV3-1/TRBV3-2 ASSHLRQAINYGYT
TRBJ1-2 TRBV9 ASSVGVGAGGYT
TRBJ1-5 TRBV5-6 ASSLGPHSNQPQH
TRBJ2-6 TRBV2 ASEPYLGGANVLT
TRBJ1-1 TRBV6-2/TRBV6-3 ASSYSGSEAF
TRBJ2-2 TRBV6-6 ASSYRTARNTGELF
TRBJ2-1 TRBV5-6 ASVPGGLPNEQF
TRBJ2-7 TRBV7-2 ASSSFSGTGGYEQY
TRBJ2-7 TRBV5-1 ASSLSGGQGPDYEQY
TRBJ1-5 TRBV13 ASSLGGTPQTGNQPQH
TRBJ1-1 TRBV20-1 SARGVWTT
TRBJ1-2 TRBV18 ASSEQNYGYT
TRBJ2-7 TRBV7-9 ASSLAMAGGRHEQY
TRBJ1-1 TRBV4-3 ASSQAGNTEAF
TRBJ2-7 TRBV6-1 ASRMGAYEQY
TRBJ2-7 TRBV9 ASSAGTGTYEQY
TRBJ1-2 TRBV9 ASSVVRGHGYT
TRBJ1-5 TRBV15 ATSRAKGEGPQH
TRBJ2-5 TRBV19 ASSIRGLAETQY
TRBJ1-2 TRBV5-6 ASSLGLDGGHT
TRBJ1-2 TRBV27 ASMSGGGYT
TRBJ1-5 TRBV18 ASSPDRNQPQH
TRBJ1-5 TRBV19 ASSTPLGGFSNQPQH
TRBJ2-2 TRBV11-2 ASLSGGWYTGELF
TRBJ1-5 TRBV4-3 ASSRTSGGQPQH